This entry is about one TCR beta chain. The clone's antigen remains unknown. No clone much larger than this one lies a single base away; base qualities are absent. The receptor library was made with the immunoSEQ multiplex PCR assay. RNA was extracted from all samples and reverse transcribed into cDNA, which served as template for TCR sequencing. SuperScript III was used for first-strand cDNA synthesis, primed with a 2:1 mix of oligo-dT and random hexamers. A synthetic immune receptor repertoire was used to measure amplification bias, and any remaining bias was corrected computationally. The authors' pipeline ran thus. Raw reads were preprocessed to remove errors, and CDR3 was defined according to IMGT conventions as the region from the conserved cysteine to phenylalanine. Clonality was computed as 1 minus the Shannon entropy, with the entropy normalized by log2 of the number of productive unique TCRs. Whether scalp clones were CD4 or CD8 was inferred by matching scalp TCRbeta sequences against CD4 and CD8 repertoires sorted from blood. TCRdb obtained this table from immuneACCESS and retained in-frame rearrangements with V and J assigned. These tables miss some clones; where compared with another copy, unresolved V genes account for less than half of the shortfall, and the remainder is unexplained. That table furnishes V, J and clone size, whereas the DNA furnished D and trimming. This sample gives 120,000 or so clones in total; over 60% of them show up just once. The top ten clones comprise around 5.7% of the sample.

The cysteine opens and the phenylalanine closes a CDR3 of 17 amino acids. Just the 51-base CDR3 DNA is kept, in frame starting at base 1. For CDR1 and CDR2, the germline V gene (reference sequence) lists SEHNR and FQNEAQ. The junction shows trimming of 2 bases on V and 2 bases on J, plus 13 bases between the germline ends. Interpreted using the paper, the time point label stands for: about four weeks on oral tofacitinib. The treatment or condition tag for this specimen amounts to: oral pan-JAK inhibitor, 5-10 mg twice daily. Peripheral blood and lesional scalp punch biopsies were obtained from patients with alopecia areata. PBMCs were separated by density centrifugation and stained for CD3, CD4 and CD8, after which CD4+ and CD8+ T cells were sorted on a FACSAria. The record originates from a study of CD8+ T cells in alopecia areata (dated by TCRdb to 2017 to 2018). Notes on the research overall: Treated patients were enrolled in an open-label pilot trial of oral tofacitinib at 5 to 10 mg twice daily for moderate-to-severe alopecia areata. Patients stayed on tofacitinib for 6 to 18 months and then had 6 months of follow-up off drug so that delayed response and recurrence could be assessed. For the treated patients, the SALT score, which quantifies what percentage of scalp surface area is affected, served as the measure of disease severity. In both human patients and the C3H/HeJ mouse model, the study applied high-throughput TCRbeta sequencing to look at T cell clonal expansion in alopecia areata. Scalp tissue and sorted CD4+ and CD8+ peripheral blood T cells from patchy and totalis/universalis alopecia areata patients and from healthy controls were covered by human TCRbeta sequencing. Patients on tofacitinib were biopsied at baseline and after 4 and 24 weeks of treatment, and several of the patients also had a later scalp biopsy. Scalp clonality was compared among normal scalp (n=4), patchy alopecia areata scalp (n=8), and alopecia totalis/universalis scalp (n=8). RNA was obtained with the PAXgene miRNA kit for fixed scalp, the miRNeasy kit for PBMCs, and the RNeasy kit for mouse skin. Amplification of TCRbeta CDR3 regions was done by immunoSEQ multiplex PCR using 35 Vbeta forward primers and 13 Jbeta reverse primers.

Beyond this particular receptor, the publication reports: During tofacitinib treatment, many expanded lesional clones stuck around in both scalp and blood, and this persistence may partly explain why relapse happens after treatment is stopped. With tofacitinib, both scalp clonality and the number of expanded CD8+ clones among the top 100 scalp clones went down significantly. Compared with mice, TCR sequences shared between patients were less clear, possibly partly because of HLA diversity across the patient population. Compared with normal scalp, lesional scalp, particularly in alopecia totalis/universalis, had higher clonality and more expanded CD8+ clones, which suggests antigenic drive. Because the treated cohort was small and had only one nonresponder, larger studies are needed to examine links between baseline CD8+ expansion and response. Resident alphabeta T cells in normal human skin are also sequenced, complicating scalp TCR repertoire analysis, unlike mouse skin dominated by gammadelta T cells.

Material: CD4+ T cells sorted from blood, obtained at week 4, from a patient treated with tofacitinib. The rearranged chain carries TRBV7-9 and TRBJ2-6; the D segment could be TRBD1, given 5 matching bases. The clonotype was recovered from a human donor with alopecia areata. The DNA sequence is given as TGTGCCAGCAGCTTATTCCAGGGAACGGCTGGGGCCAACGTCCTGACTTTC. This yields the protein CASSLFQGTAGANVLTF.